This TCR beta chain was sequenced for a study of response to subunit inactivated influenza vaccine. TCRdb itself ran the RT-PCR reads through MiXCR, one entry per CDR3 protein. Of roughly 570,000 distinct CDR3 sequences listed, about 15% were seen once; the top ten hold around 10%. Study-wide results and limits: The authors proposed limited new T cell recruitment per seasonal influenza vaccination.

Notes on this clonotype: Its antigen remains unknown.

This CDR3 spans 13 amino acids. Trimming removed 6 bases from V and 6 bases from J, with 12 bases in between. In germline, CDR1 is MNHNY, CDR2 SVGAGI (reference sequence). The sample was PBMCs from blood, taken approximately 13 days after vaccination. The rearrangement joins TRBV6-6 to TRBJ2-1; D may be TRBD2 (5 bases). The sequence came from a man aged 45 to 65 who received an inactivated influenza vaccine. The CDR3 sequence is CASSPHTSNEQFF. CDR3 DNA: TGTGCCAGCAGCCCCCATACTAGCAATGAGCAGTTCTTC.